What follows are 20 T cell receptor beta chains derived from one specimen sequenced in a study of blood T cell repertoires in COVID-19. Profiled with immunoSEQ multiplex PCR; TCRdb holds only in-frame clones, not every one. The data hold about 110,000 clones, with about 70% observed a single time. The sequenced sample was peripheral blood. The receptors here all came from a woman aged 55 to 70 with acute or convalescent COVID-19.

The chain links TRBV5-4 to TRBJ1-2; possibly TRBD1 for D (6 bases). This CDR3 has 14 amino acids. The V end was cut by 0 bases, the J end by 2 bases, with 8 bases between. The germline V gene has CDR1 SGHNT and CDR2 YYREEE (reference sequence). As DNA, the CDR3 is TGTGCCAGCAGCTTGGGGACAGTAAACTATGGCTACACCTTC. Its protein is CASSLGTVNYGYTF. The full variable domain, in which reference TRBV5-4 and TRBJ1-2 provide the parts outside the CDR3, is ETGVTQSPTHLIKTRGQQVTLRCSSQSGHNTVSWYQQALGQGPQFIFQYYREEENGRGNFPPRFSGLQFPNYSSELNVNALELDDSALYLCASSLGTVNYGYTFGSGTRLTVV.

The rearrangement joins TRBV27 to TRBJ2-3, with 7 nucleotides matching TRBD1. The CDR3 is made up of 14 amino acids. V lost 2 bases to trimming and J lost 4 bases; unmatched junction nucleotides: 3. CDR1 is MNHEY and CDR2 is SMNVEV in the germline V gene (reference sequence). CDR3 sequence: CASSLNRGADTQYF. CDR3 sequence (DNA): TGTGCCAGCAGTTTAAACAGGGGTGCAGATACGCAGTATTTT.

The chain employs TRBV7-6 and TRBJ1-4; 7 bases are shared with TRBD1. Germline loops: CDR1 SGHVS, CDR2 FNYEAQ. With V trimmed by 3 bases and J by 5 bases, 15 bases remained unmatched. The CDR3 runs 18 residues. The CDR3 loop is CASSFRGTPGQTNEKLFF. The CDR3 nucleotides read TGTGCCAGCAGCTTCAGAGGGACACCGGGACAGACAAATGAAAAACTGTTTTTT.

Of note for this clone: The identical CDR3 is also encoded by other nucleotide sequences in the sample. The chain is built from TRBV4-1 and TRBJ2-2; the D gene is possibly TRBD1 (5 bases). The V gene lost 0 bases and the J gene lost 7 bases, with 6 bases spanning the gap. The CDR3 has 13 amino acids. Germline lookup yields CDR1 MGHRA and CDR2 YSYEKL. The CDR3 here is CASSQDRGGELFF. Written as DNA, the CDR3 is TGCGCCAGCAGCCAAGATAGGGGCGGGGAGCTGTTTTTT.

The chain uses TRBV5-6 and TRBJ1-4; TRBD1 matches at 7 bases. The CDR3 runs to 15 residues. CDR1 and CDR2 (germline): SGHDT, YYEEEE. V lost 4 bases to trimming and J lost 8 bases; unmatched junction nucleotides: 11. The CDR3 sequence is CASSPLGPGQEKLFF. The DNA for the CDR3 is TGTGCCAGCAGCCCCTTGGGGCCGGGACAGGAAAAACTGTTTTTT.

This clone was counted only a few times. The V gene is TRBV20-1, the J gene TRBJ2-3; D gene uncertain. This CDR3 has 11 residues. Trimming left V 1 base short and J 5 bases short, with 4 bases between. The germline gives CDR1 DFQATT, CDR2 SNEGSKA (reference sequence). CDR3 in DNA: TGCAGTGCTAGAGCTCTAGATACGCAGTATTTT. As protein: CSARALDTQYF.

The chain links TRBV7-9 to TRBJ1-4, with no clear D. The CDR3 length is 14 residues. The V end lost 5 bases, the J end lost 6 bases, and 13 bases lay between the germline ends. Per the germline V gene, CDR1 is SEHNR and CDR2 is FQNEAQ (reference sequence). CDR3 amino acids: CASSLDRLYEKLFF. CDR3 coding DNA: TGTGCCAGCAGCCTAGACCGACTCTATGAAAAACTGTTTTTT. Drawing the rest from reference TRBV7-9 and TRBJ1-4, the complete variable domain is DTGVSQNPRHKITKRGQNVTFRCDPISEHNRLYWYRQTLGQGPEFLTYFQNEAQLEKSRLLSDRFSAERPKGSFSTLEIQRTEQGDSAMYLCASSLDRLYEKLFFGSGTQLSVL.

The chain is built from TRBV4-1 and TRBJ2-7; D perhaps matches TRBD2 (5 bases). V lost 1 base to trimming and J lost 0 bases, with 10 bases between them. The CDR3 is made up of 15 amino acids. Germline lookup yields CDR1 MGHRA and CDR2 YSYEKL. This chain's CDR3 is CASSQAGKYSYEQYF. CDR3 nucleotide sequence: TGCGCCAGCAGCCAAGCCGGGAAATACTCCTACGAGCAGTACTTC.

V and J are TRBV6-1 and TRBJ1-2, with TRBD1 identical over 8 bases. The CDR3 runs 16 residues. Germline V lookup: CDR1 MNHNS, CDR2 SASEGT. The V gene end was trimmed by 6 bases and the J gene end by 7 bases; junction bases not matched to a gene: 16. CDR3 loop: CASRESYLQGARGYTF. CDR3 nucleotides: TGTGCCAGCAGGGAATCGTATCTGCAGGGGGCGCGTGGCTACACCTTC.

The rearrangement links TRBV2 to TRBJ2-3; 11 bases match TRBD2. The V and J ends lost 5 bases and 0 bases, in that order; junction bases with no gene match: 7. CDR3 length: 17 amino acids. Per the germline V gene, CDR1 is SNHLY and CDR2 is FYNNEI. CDR3 nucleotides: TGTGCCAGCAGTAAAATTAGCGGGGGGGCTAGCACAGATACGCAGTATTTT. Protein sequence: CASSKISGGASTDTQYF.

The chain recombines TRBV24-1 with TRBJ1-2; TRBD1 is a possible D gene (5 bases). CDR1 is KGHDR and CDR2 is SFDVKD in the germline V gene. The CDR3 totals 13 residues. V dropped 4 bases and J dropped 8 bases, with 13 bases sitting between them. In nucleotides, the CDR3 is TGTGCCACCAGTGACCACCCGGGGGTCGGCTACACCTTC. It is translated as CATSDHPGVGYTF.

The chain employs TRBV6-1 and TRBJ2-3, with unresolved D. The V gene lost 2 bases and the J gene lost 1 base, with 10 bases spanning the gap. The CDR3 covers 15 residues. Germline V CDR1 and CDR2: MNHNS, SASEGT. The CDR3 loop is CASSEPGLGTDTQYF. DNA for the CDR3: TGTGCCAGCAGTGAACCGGGTTTGGGCACAGATACGCAGTATTTT.

Points on this clone: The same CDR3 also results from other DNA sequences found in this sample. This rearrangement joins TRBV29-1 to TRBJ1-4, with 9 bases lining up with TRBD1. The ends lost 6 bases at V and 5 bases at J; junction bases unmatched: 7. The germline gives CDR1 SQVTM, CDR2 ANQGSEA. The CDR3 consists of 14 residues. CDR3 DNA sequence: TGCAGCGTGGGGACAGGGAGGGTCAATGAAAAACTGTTTTTT. Its protein is CSVGTGRVNEKLFF.

The sample holds a few counts of this clone. The chain's CDR3 is CATEGGGAGYNEQFF. The CDR3 DNA follows: TGTGCGACGGAGGGCGGGGGGGCTGGTTACAATGAGCAGTTCTTC. V is TRBV6-5 and J is TRBJ2-1, with 9 bases matching TRBD2. Germline CDR1 MNHEY, CDR2 SVGAGI. The CDR3 sequence is 15 residues long.

J is TRBJ1-1 and V is TRBV18; D possibly corresponds to TRBD1 (5 bases). Trimming stripped 6 bases from V and 4 bases from J, with 9 bases between. This CDR3 region has 12 residues. CDR1 KGHSH and CDR2 LQKENI come from the germline V gene. The CDR3 sequence: CASSSGSTEAFF. The CDR3 bases are TGTGCCAGCTCTTCAGGGTCCACTGAAGCTTTCTTT.

The CDR3 coding sequence is TGCGCCAGCAGCGAGGACAGCAATTCACCCCTCCACTTT. This encodes CASSEDSNSPLHF. The V gene is TRBV5-1, the J gene TRBJ1-6, with TRBD1 as a possible D gene (6 bases). Per germline, CDR1 SGHRS and CDR2 YFSETQ. This CDR3 comprises 13 residues. V lost 4 bases to trimming and J lost 7 bases, with 9 bases between them.

This clone was seen just once. J is TRBJ1-1 and V is TRBV6-1; D might be TRBD1 (5 bases). The CDR3 loop spans 14 amino acids. V lost 6 bases and J 5 bases, leaving 16 bases between the germline ends. The germline CDR1 and CDR2 sequences are MNHNS and SASEGT. The CDR3 region is CASSKSSGNTEAFF. CDR3 nucleotide sequence: TGTGCCAGCAGCAAAAGTTCAGGGAATACTGAAGCTTTCTTT.

V gene TRBV24-1 combines with J gene TRBJ1-1; 8 bases are a match to TRBD1. After removal of 7 bases from V and 3 bases from J, the junction contained 18 bases not matched to a gene. CDR1 and CDR2 (germline): KGHDR, SFDVKD. The CDR3 is 18 residues long. CDR3 protein: CATRAGGGRGLGDTEAFF. The CDR3 DNA sequence: TGTGCCACCAGGGCAGGAGGCGGCAGGGGGCTGGGTGACACTGAAGCTTTCTTT.

This clone was counted between two and nine times. J is TRBJ1-1 and V is TRBV29-1; D not certain. Deletions cut 1 base from V and 5 bases from J, with 11 bases between. Per the germline V gene, CDR1 is SQVTM and CDR2 is ANQGSEA. This CDR3 is built from 13 residues. This chain's CDR3 is CSVEVTMRTEAFF. The CDR3 nucleotides read TGCAGCGTTGAAGTCACCATGAGGACTGAAGCTTTCTTT.

There are a few counts of this clone. The J gene is TRBJ2-4, the V gene TRBV28; 7 nucleotides match TRBD1. V dropped 5 bases and J dropped 3; count of bases not matched to a gene: 7. CDR1 is MDHEN and CDR2 is SYDVKM in the germline V gene. This CDR3 has 15 amino acids. This CDR3 reads CASSPGTALKNIQYF. The CDR3 DNA reads TGTGCCAGCAGTCCTGGGACAGCCCTCAAAAACATTCAGTACTTC. Using reference TRBV28 and TRBJ2-4 for the parts outside the CDR3, the full variable domain is DVKVTQSSRYLVKRTGEKVFLECVQDMDHENMFWYRQDPGLGLRLIYFSYDVKMKEKGDIPEGYSVSREKKERFSLILESASTNQTSMYLCASSPGTALKNIQYFGAGTRLSVL.